This T cell receptor beta chain was sequenced in a study of blood T cell repertoires in COVID-19. On the study more broadly: Samples taken during acute and convalescent COVID-19 were collected in the United States, Italy and Spain. The analysed material was cDNA or gDNA that came from T cells, B-cell-depleted T cells, or PBMCs.

Germline assignment: CDR1 MDHEN and CDR2 SYDVKM. This CDR3 is built from 16 residues. The ends lost 0 bases at V and 4 bases at J; junction bases unmatched: 6. Study processing details: It was from reference gene primer amplification that nucleated cell counts were estimated. Produced via immunoSEQ multiplex PCR; TCRdb's table is partial and in-frame only. V and J calls and clone size come straight from that table; D and trimming were deduced from the DNA. In the table there are more than 200,000 clones, 70% to 90% of which are singletons. The sample comprised peripheral blood. This chain links TRBV28 with TRBJ1-1; TRBD1 aligns across 9 bases. This clonotype was sampled from a man aged 35 to 55 with acute or convalescent COVID-19. As DNA, the CDR3 is TGTGCCAGCAGTTTATGGGGGACAGGGATCCCCACTGAAGCTTTCTTT. The encoded protein is CASSLWGTGIPTEAFF.